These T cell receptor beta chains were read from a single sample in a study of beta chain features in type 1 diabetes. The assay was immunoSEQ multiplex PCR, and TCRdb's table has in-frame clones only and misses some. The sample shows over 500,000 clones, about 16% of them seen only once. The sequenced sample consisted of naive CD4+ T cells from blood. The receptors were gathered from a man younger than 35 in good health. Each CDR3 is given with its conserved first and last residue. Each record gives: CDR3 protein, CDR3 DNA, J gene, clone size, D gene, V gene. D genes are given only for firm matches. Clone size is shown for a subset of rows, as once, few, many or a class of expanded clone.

CASSPEVGGSLEAFF,TGTGCCAGTAGTCCAGAGGTGGGGGGGAGCCTTGAAGCTTTCTTT,TRBJ1-1,-,-,TRBV19
CASSFGRLQGTYGYTF,TGTGCCAGCAGCTTTGGCAGACTACAGGGGACCTATGGCTACACCTTC,TRBJ1-2,few,TRBD1,TRBV7-2
CASSELDRHYSGANVLTF,TGTGCCAGCAGTGAACTGGACAGGCATTACTCTGGGGCCAACGTCCTGACTTTC,TRBJ2-6,few,TRBD1,TRBV6-1
CSVQREGLREQYF,TGCAGCGTTCAGCGGGAGGGCCTTCGCGAGCAGTACTTC,TRBJ2-7,few,TRBD2,TRBV29-1
CASSFQGAPETQYF,TGTGCCAGCAGCTTTCAGGGGGCGCCGGAGACCCAGTACTTC,TRBJ2-5,-,TRBD1,TRBV7-2
CASSRRPEGGIVTQYF,TGTGCCAGCAGTCGCAGACCCGAGGGGGGGATAGTGACGCAGTATTTT,TRBJ2-3,-,-,TRBV6-6
CASSLATSDRGFYNEQFF,TGTGCCAGCAGTTTAGCCACCTCGGACAGGGGATTCTACAATGAGCAGTTCTTC,TRBJ2-1,few,TRBD1,TRBV27
CASSYGTGGFNEQFF,TGTGCCAGCAGTTACGGGACAGGGGGCTTCAATGAGCAGTTCTTC,TRBJ2-1,few,TRBD1,TRBV6-5
CASGEQPQHF,TGTGCCAGCGGCGAACAGCCCCAGCATTTT,TRBJ1-5,-,-,TRBV2
CASSVGQLNYGYTF,TGCGCCAGCAGCGTTGGACAGCTAAACTATGGCTACACCTTC,TRBJ1-2,-,-,TRBV5-1
CSVDLSNTEAFF,TGCAGCGTTGACCTTTCGAACACTGAAGCTTTCTTT,TRBJ1-1,-,-,TRBV29-1
CASSLLDRDHYEQYF,TGTGCCAGCAGCTTGCTGGACAGGGACCACTACGAGCAGTACTTC,TRBJ2-7,-,TRBD1,TRBV5-4
CASSLSGNQPQHF,TGTGCCAGCAGCTTATCCGGCAATCAGCCCCAGCATTTT,TRBJ1-5,-,-,TRBV7-2
CSVEGRGPYNEQFF,TGCAGCGTTGAAGGGCGAGGGCCTTACAATGAGCAGTTCTTC,TRBJ2-1,-,-,TRBV29-1
CASSEGTIYGYTF,TGTGCCAGCAGTGAGGGGACCATCTATGGCTACACCTTC,TRBJ1-2,few,-,TRBV6-4
CASSIVTAQETQYF,TGTGCCAGTAGTATAGTAACAGCCCAAGAGACCCAGTACTTC,TRBJ2-5,few,-,TRBV19